This T cell receptor (beta chain) was retrieved from a study of regulatory T cells in long-lasting Graves disease. Study-wide results and limits: Small numbers of samples may have cut accuracy. TRBV28, TRBJ1-2 and TRBJ2-5 were segments that persistent disease favored.

This sample's time point: persistent/refractory GD, antithyroid drugs over 5 years with positive TRAb. PBMC-derived RNA was used for the TCR library. The peripheral blood volume drawn was 7.5 to 9.5 milliliters, and it was collected into EDTA tubes. V gave up 4 bases and J gave up 5 bases, with 8 bases separating them. The CDR3 has 12 residues. Germline CDR1 SGHTA, CDR2 FQGTGA. This clonotype has ten or more counts. Antigen unknown. Building of the TCR beta libraries involved iRepertoire HTBI primers and Arm-PCR of CDR3 regions. TCRdb re-called the multiplex PCR reads with MiXCR, one entry per CDR3 protein. The table includes 300,000 to 500,000 distinct CDR3 sequences, around 20% detected once.

Sample: peripheral blood mononuclear cells (PBMCs), taken when the disease was refractory, from a patient treated with antithyroid drugs. The chain couples TRBV7-3 to TRBJ2-5; possible D gene TRBD2, 5 bases. This TCR was recovered from a female donor with Graves disease. Here the CDR3 reads CASSSTGETQYF. The DNA of the CDR3 is TGTGCCAGCAGCTCGACGGGGGAGACCCAGTACTTC.